This T cell receptor (beta chain) was found in a study of blood T cells in healthy people across ages (dated by TCRdb to about 2015). About the full investigation: Template switching captured roughly one uniquely barcoded TCR beta cDNA molecule per two T cells in model experiments. Four age groups were formed from the donors: young (average 16 years), middle-aged (just under 40), aged (62) and long-lived (about 80). The study analyzed two additional independent replicas of 1 million unique cDNA reads from the same blood draw for two donors, one aged 18 to 30 and one aged 80 or older. The study measured age-related changes in TCR beta repertoire diversity using deep sequencing normalized with unique cDNA molecular identifiers. To avoid experimental bias, donors of different ages were distributed randomly across sequencing lanes. General findings and caveats noted by the study authors: Observed TCR beta diversity per million T cells fell roughly linearly with age, and a significant reduction was already apparent by age about 43. A strong correlation was found between observed TCR beta diversity and the percentage of naive T cells measured by flow cytometry. The long-lived group showed more naive CD4+ T cells, fewer expanded clones and increased TCR diversity than the aged group, suggesting age selection. Estimates of total diversity based on one million sequenced T cells were regarded as lower bounds and as underestimates. Conclusive comparison of naive and antigen-experienced compartments was prevented by the profiling of bulk unsorted PBMCs. Donor CMV infection status was unknown, potentially confounding age-related changes in expanded clonotypes.

The 39 donors, aged roughly 6 to 95 years, were systemically healthy Caucasian individuals from Russia. Around 10 milliliters of peripheral blood were collected from each donor into EDTA-treated Vacutainer tubes. Ficoll-Paque density-gradient centrifugation was used to isolate PBMCs, with at least 6 million per sample. Total RNA was extracted from PBMCs with Trizol reagent, with at least 5 micrograms obtained per sample. Naive CD45RAhigh/CD27high T cell percentages were measured by flow cytometry on a PBMC aliquot from every donor. This clonotype was detected a few times. Which antigen it targets is not known. Per-base quality was not reported, and no clone a single base away is much larger than it. Libraries were made using 5' RACE. Sequencing took place on an Illumina HiSeq 2500. A second PCR of roughly 6 to 11 cycles was performed with a sample-barcoded 5' primer and a J-beta primer mix. A template-switch 5' adaptor carrying 12 random nucleotides introduced a unique molecular identifier onto each TCR beta cDNA molecule. At least 2.5 million CDR3-containing paired-end reads were obtained from each sample. The Mint cDNA synthesis kit, primed by a TRBC-specific oligonucleotide, was used to synthesize first-strand cDNA from all RNA. After uracil-DNA glycosylase treatment, a first 18-cycle PCR used universal primers M1SS and BC2_uni_R on all cDNA. Processing in the source paper ran as follows. Each sample was normalized by randomly selecting 1 million high-quality reads, each carrying a distinct molecular identifier. Reads with shared molecular identifiers were discarded instead of being binned into consensus sequences. MiTCR, run with a Q25 quality threshold and the strictest error-elimination algorithm, handled CDR3 identification, clonotype clustering and error correction. A nonparametric unseen species model with Euler transformation was used to estimate a lower bound on total TCR beta diversity. The public reads were reanalyzed by TCRdb: fastp trimming at Q25, MiXCR alignment, in-frame beta chains only. Rows with a matching CDR3 protein are joined into one entry that keeps the most common DNA and genes. The V and J calls, along with clone size, are taken from TCRdb and not from the paper's own processing. This sample has about 1.8 million distinct CDR3 sequences in its table, and roughly 49% of those were observed once. The ten most abundant clones make up over 2% of the sample.

The junction shows trimming of 2 bases on V and 6 bases on J, plus 11 bases between the germline ends. As encoded in the germline V gene, CDR1 is SGHDT while CDR2 is YYEEEE. Taken from cysteine to phenylalanine, the CDR3 has 13 residues. Of the read, only the CDR3 DNA is kept; its 39 bases are in frame from base 1. The receptor chain draws on TRBV5-6 and TRBJ1-2; the D gene remains uncertain. The origin of this receptor is a woman in her thirties or forties in good health. Specimen: blood. This receptor carries the CDR3 CASSLSGMDGYTF. The nucleotide sequence is TGTGCCAGCAGCTTATCGGGGATGGATGGCTACACCTTC.